The entry below gives a single TCR beta chain sequence along with its context. These data belong to a study of blood T cell repertoires in COVID-19. Across the study: Collection of acute and convalescent COVID-19 samples took place in the United States, Italy and Spain. In each case, the material was cDNA or gDNA derived from T cells, B-cell-depleted T cells, or PBMCs.

The germline gives CDR1 SGHTA, CDR2 FQGNSA. This CDR3 contains 14 residues. V lost 4 bases, J lost 6 bases, and 10 bases lay in between. Authors' data handling: Estimation of nucleated cell counts was performed using reference gene primer amplification. Generated by immunoSEQ multiplex PCR, the TCRdb table keeps only in-frame clones and is missing some. D and trimming come from the DNA, and the V and J calls and clone size come from that table. The table has around 220,000 clones, approximately 91% seen once. V and J are TRBV7-2 and TRBJ1-6; D perhaps matches TRBD1 (5 bases). The sample comprised peripheral blood. The TCR sequence derives from a woman aged 40 to 50 who had recovered from COVID-19. This chain's CDR3 is CASSWQGANSPLHF. CDR3 coding DNA: TGTGCCAGCAGCTGGCAGGGTGCTAATTCACCCCTCCACTTT.